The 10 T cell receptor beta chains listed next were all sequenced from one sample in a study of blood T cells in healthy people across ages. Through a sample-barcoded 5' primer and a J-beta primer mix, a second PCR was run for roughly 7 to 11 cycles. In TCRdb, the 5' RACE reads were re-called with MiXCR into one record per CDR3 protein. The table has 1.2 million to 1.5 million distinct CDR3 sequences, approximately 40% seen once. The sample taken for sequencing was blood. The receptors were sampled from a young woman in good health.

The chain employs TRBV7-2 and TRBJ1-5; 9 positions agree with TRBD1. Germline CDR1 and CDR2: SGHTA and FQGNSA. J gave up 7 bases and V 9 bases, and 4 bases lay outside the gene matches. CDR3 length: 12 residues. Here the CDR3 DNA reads TGTGCCAGTACAGGGGGCGGACAGCCCCAGCATTTT. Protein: CASTGGGQPQHF.

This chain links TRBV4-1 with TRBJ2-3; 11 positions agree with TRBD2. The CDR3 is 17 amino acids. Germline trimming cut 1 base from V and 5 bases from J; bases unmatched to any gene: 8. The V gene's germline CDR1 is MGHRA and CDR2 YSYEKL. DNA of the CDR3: TGCGCCAGCAGCCAAGTACTAGCGGGGGCTTTTGGAGATACGCAGTATTTT. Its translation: CASSQVLAGAFGDTQYF.

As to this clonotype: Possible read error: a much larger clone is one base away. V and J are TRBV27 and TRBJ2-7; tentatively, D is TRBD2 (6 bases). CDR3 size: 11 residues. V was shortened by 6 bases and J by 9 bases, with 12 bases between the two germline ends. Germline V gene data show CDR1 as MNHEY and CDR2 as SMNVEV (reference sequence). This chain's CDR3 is CASSPGVGQYF. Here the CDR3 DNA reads TGTGCCAGCAGCCCGGGGGTCGGGCAGTACTTC.

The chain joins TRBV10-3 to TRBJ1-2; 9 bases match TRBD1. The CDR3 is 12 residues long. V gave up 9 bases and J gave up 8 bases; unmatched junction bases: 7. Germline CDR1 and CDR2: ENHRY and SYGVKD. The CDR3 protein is CAISQGAAGYTF. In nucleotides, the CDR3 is TGTGCCATTTCACAGGGGGCGGCAGGCTACACCTTC.

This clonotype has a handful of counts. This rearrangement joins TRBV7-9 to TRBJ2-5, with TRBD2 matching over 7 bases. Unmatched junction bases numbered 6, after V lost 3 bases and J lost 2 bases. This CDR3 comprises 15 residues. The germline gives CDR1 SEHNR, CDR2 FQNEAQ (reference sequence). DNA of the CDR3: TGTGCCAGCAGCTTGTGGCGGGAGACTCAAGAGACCCAGTACTTC. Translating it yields CASSLWRETQETQYF.

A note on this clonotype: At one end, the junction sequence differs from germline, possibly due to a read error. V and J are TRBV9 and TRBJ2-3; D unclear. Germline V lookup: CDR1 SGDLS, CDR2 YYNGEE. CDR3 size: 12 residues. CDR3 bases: TGTGCCAGCAGCGTAAGCACAGAGACGCAGTATTTT. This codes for CASSVSTETQYF.

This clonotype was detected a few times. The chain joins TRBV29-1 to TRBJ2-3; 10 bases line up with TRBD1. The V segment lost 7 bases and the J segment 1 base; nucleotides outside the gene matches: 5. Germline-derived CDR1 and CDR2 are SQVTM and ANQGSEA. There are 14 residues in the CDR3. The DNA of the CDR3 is TGCAGCGGGGGGACAGGGGACGGCACAGATACGCAGTATTTT. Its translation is CSGGTGDGTDTQYF.

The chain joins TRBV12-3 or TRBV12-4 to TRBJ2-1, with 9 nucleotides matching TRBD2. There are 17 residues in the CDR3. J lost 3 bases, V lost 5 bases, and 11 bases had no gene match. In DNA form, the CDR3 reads TGTGCCAGCAGTCCAGAGACCGGGACTAGCAACTACAATGAGCAGTTCTTC. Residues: CASSPETGTSNYNEQFF.

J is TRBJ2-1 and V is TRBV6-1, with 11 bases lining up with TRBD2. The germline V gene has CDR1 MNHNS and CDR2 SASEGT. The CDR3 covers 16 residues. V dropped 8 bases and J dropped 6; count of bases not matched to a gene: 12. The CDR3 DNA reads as TGTGCCAGCTGGAAGACCGGGACTAGCGGCCTCAATGAGCAGTTCTTC. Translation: CASWKTGTSGLNEQFF.

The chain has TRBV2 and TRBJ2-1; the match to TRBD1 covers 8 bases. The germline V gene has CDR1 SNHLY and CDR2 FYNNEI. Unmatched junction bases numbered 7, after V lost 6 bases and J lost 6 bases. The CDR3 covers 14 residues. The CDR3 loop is CASRNRDRSNEQFF. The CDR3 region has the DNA TGTGCCAGCAGGAACCGGGACAGGTCCAATGAGCAGTTCTTC.